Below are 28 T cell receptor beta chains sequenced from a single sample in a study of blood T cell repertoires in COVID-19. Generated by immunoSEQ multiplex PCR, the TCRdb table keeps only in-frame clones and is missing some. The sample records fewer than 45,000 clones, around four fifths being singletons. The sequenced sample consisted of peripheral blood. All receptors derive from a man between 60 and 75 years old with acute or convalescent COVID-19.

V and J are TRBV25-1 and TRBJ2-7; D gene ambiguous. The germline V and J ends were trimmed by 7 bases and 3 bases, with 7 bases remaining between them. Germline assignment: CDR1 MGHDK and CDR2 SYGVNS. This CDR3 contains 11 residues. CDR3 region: CASTSGYEQYF. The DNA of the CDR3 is TGTGCCAGCACCTCCGGCTACGAGCAGTACTTC.

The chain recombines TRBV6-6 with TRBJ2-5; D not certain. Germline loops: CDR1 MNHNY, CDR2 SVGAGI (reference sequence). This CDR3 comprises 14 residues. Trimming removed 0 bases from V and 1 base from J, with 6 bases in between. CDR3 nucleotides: TGTGCCAGCAGTTACTCGTTCAGCCAAGAGACCCAGTACTTC. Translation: CASSYSFSQETQYF.

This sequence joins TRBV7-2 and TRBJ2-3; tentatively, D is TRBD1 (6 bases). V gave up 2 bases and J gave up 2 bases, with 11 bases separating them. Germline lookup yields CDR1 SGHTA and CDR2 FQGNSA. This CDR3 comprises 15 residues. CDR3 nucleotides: TGTGCCAGCAGCTTACAGGGGCACCCCACAGATACGCAGTATTTT. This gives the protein CASSLQGHPTDTQYF.

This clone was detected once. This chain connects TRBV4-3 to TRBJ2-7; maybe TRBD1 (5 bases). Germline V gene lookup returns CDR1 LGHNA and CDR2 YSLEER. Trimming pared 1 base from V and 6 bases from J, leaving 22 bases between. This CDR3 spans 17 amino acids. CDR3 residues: CASSQVSGLSGAGEQYF. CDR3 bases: TGCGCCAGCAGCCAAGTTAGTGGCCTGTCTGGGGCTGGCGAGCAGTACTTC.

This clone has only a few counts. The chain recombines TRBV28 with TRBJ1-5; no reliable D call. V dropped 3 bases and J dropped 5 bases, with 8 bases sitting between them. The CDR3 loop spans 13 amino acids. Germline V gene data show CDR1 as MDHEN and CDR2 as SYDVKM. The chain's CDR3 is CASSFEQDQPQHF. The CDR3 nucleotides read TGTGCCAGCAGTTTTGAGCAGGATCAGCCCCAGCATTTT.

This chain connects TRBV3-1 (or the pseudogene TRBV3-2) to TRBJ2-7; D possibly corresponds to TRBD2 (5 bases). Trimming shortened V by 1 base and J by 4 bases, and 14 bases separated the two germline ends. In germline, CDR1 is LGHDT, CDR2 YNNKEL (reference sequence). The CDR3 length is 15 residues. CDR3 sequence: CASSQGPGIKYEQYF. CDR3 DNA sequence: TGTGCCAGCAGCCAAGGTCCCGGGATAAAATACGAGCAGTACTTC.

Here the CDR3 DNA reads TGTGCCAGCAGTTTCTCTTCACGAGGACTAGCCAAAAACATTCAGTACTTC. This translates into CASSFSSRGLAKNIQYF. The V call is TRBV28, the J call TRBJ2-4, with D tentatively TRBD2 (5 bases). CDR1 is MDHEN and CDR2 is SYDVKM in the germline V gene. The length of the CDR3 is 17 residues. Trimming took 3 bases from V and 0 from J, leaving 15 bases between them.

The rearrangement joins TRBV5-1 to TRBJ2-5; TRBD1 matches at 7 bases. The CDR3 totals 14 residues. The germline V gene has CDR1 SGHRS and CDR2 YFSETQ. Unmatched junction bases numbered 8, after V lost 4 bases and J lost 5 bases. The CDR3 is CASSHDRVEETQYF. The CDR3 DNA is TGCGCCAGCAGCCACGACAGGGTGGAGGAGACCCAGTACTTC.

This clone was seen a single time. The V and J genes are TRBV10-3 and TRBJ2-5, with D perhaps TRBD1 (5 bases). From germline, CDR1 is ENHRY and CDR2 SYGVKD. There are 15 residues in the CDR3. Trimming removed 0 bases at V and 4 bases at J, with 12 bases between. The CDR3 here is CAISESIQVGETQYF. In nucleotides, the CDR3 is TGTGCCATCAGTGAGTCCATACAGGTAGGAGAGACCCAGTACTTC.

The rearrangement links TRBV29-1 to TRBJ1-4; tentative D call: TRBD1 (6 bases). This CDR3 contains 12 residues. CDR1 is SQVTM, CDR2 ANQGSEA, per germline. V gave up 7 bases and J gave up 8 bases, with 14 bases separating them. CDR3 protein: CSARTDNEKLFF. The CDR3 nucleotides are TGCAGCGCCAGGACAGACAACGAAAAACTGTTTTTT.

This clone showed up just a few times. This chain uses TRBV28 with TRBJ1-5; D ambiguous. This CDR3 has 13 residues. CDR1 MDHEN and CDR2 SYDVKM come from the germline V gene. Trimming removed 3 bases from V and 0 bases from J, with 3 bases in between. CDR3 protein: CASSFGSNQPQHF. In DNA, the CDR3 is TGTGCCAGCAGTTTCGGTAGCAATCAGCCCCAGCATTTT.

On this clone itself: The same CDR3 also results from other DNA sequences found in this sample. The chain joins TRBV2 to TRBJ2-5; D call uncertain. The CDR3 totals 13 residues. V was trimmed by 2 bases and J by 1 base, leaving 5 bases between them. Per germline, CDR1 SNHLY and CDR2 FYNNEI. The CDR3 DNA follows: TGTGCCAGCAGTGAAACACGCCAAGAGACCCAGTACTTC. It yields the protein CASSETRQETQYF. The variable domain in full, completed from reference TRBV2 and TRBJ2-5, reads EPEVTQTPSHQVTQMGQEVILRCVPISNHLYFYWYRQILGQKVEFLVSFYNNEISEKSEIFDDQFSVERPDGSNFTLKIRSTKLEDSAMYFCASSETRQETQYFGPGTRLLVL.

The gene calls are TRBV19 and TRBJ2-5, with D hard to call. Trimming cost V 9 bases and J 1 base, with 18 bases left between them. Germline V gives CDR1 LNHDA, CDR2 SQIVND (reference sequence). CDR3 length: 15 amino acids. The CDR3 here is CASAPRGEPQETQYF. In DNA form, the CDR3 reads TGTGCCAGCGCGCCGAGAGGAGAACCCCAAGAGACCCAGTACTTC. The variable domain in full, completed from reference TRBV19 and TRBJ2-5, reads DGGITQSPKYLFRKEGQNVTLSCEQNLNHDAMYWYRQDPGQGLRLIYYSQIVNDFQKGDIAEGYSVSREKKESFPLTVTSAQKNPTAFYLCASAPRGEPQETQYFGPGTRLLVL.

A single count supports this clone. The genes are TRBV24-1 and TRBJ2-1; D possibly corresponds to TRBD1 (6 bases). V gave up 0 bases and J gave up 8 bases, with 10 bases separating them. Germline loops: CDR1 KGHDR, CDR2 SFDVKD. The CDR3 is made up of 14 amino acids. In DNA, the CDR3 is TGTGCCACCAGTGATTTGCGACAGGCGGATGAGCAGTTCTTC. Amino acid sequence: CATSDLRQADEQFF.

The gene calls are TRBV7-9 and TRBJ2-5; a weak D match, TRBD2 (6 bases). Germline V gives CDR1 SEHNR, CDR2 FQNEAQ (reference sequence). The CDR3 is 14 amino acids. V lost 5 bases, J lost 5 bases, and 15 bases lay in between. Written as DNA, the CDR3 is TGTGCCAGCAGCCTATCAACTAGCCGTGAGACCCAGTACTTC. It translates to CASSLSTSRETQYF.

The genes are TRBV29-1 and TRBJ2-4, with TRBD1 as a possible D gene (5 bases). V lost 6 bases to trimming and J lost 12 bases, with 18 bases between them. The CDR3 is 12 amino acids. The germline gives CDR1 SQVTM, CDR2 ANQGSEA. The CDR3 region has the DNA TGCAGCGTAATTCCTAGGGGCTGGTGTCAGTACTTC. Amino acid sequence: CSVIPRGWCQYF. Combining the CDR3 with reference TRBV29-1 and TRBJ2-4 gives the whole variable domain SAVISQKPSRDICQRGTSLTIQCQVDSQVTMMFWYRQQPGQSLTLIATANQGSEATYESGFVIDKFPISRPNLTFSTLTVSNMSPEDSSIYLCSVIPRGWCQYFGAGTRLSVL.

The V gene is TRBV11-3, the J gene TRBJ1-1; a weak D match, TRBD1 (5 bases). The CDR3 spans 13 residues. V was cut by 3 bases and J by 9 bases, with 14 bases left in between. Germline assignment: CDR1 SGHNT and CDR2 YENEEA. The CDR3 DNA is TGTGCCAGCAGCTTCGAAAGGGGAAATCAAGCTTTCTTT. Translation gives CASSFERGNQAFF.

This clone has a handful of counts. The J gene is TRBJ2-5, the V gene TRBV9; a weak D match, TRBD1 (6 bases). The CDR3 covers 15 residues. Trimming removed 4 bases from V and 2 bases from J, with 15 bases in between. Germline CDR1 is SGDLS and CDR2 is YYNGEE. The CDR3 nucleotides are TGTGCCAGCAGCCCTCAGGGGTCCCTACAAGAGACCCAGTACTTC. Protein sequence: CASSPQGSLQETQYF.

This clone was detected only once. CDR3 sequence: CAWSNSGRAGYEQFF. CDR3 DNA sequence: TGTGCCTGGAGTAATAGCGGGAGGGCCGGATATGAGCAGTTCTTC. The V and J genes are TRBV30 and TRBJ2-1, with 11 bases lining up with TRBD2. The CDR3 length is 15 residues. Germline V gene data show CDR1 as GTSNPN and CDR2 as SVGIG (reference sequence). With 2 bases clipped from V and 8 bases from J, the junction kept 8 bases outside the gene matches.

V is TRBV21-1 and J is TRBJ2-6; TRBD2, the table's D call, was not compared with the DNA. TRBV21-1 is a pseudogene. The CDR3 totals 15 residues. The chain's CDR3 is CASSKGGAGANVLTF. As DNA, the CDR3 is TGTGCCAGCAGCAAAGGGGGGGCTGGGGCCAACGTCCTGACTTTC.

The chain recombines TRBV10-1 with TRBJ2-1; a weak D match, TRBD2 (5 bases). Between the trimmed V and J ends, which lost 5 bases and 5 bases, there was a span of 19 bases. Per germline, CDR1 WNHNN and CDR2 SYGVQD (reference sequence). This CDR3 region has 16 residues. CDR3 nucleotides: TGCGCCAGCAGTCCAAGGTGGCCTAGCCCTAACAATGAGCAGTTCTTC. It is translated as CASSPRWPSPNNEQFF.

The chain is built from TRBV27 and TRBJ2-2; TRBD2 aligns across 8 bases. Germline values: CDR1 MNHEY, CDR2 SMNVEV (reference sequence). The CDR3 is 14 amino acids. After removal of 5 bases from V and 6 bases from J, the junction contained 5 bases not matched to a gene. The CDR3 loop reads CASSIREGAGELFF. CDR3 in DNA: TGTGCCAGCAGTATCCGGGAGGGCGCCGGGGAGCTGTTTTTT.

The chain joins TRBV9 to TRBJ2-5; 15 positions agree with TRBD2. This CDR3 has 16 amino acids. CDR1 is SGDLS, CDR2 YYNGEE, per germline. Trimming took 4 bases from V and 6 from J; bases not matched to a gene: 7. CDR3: CASSLGLAGGLKTQYF. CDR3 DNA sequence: TGTGCCAGCAGCCTTGGACTAGCGGGAGGGTTAAAGACCCAGTACTTC.

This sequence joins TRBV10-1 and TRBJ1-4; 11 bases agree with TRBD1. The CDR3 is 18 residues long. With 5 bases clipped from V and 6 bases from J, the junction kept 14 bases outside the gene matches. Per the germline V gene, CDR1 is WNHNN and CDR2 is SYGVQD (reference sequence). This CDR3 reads CASSNQRTGGEDHEKLFF. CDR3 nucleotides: TGCGCCAGCAGTAACCAACGGACAGGGGGCGAGGACCATGAAAAACTGTTTTTT.

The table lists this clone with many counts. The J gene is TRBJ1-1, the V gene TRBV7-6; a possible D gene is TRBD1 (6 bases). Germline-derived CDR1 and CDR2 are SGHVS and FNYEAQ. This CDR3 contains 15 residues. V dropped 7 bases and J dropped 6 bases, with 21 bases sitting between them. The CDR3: CASIPGGGGSSEAFF. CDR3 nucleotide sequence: TGTGCCAGCATCCCTGGCGGGGGGGGCTCGTCTGAAGCTTTCTTT.

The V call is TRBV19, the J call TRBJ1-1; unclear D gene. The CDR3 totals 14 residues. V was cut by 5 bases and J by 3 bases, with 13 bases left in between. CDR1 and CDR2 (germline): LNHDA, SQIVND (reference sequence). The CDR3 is CASSQRAGDTEAFF. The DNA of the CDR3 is TGTGCCAGTAGTCAGAGGGCCGGGGACACTGAAGCTTTCTTT.

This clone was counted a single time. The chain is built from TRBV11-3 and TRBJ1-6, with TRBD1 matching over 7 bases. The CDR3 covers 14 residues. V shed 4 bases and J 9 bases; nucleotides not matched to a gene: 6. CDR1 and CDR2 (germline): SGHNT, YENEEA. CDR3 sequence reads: CASSSRDSLSPLHF. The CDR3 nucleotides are TGTGCCAGCAGCTCCCGGGACAGTCTTTCACCCCTCCACTTT.

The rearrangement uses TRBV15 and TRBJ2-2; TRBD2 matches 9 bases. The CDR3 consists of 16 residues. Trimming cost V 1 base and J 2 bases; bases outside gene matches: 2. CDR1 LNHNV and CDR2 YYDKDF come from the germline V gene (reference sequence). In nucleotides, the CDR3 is TGTGCCACCAGCAGAGGACTAGCGGCAAACACCGGGGAGCTGTTTTTT. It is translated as CATSRGLAANTGELFF.